This T cell receptor (beta chain) was sequenced in a study of shared clonotypes between healthy human individuals. Turning to the study itself: Each donor contributed plates that comprised three CD4 naive, three CD4 memory, two CD8 naive and one CD8 memory.

Study findings and constraints: Non-shared clonotypes were found to have lower generation probabilities than the clonotypes that were shared by all four of the sorted-subset donors. Across four donors, naive CD4 shared around 5.1%, naive CD8 more than 3%, memory CD4 2% to 2.5%, memory CD8 roughly 0.37%.

Germline V gives CDR1 LNHDA, CDR2 SQIVND (reference sequence). Trimming left V 3 bases short and J 6 bases short, with 11 bases between. This CDR3 comprises 14 residues. DNA at 150 to 250 ng, tens of thousands of T cell genomes, went into sorted-subset replicate PCRs. Assay: immunoSEQ multiplex PCR; the TCRdb copy retains only in-frame clones and omits some. The table shows about 1.1 million clones, with approximately 80% occurring only once. Turning to this clone: Antigen unknown.

Sample: memory CD4+ T cells from PBMCs. Subset denoted: CD45RA-negative fraction. The clonotype originates from a man younger than 30 in good health. Some clones in this sample may be carry-over from other donors' samples. This chain links TRBV19 with TRBJ2-2; D remains unclear. CDR3 sequence reads: CASSIPGVAGELFF. The CDR3 nucleotides are TGTGCCAGTAGTATCCCCGGTGTGGCCGGGGAGCTGTTTTTT.